This T cell receptor beta chain was sequenced in a study of T cells after yellow fever vaccination (dated 2019 in TCRdb). Broadly, across the study: The SMART-Seq v4 Ultra Low Input RNA kit was used to prepare libraries from fractions with low cell numbers. To follow T-cell clones before and after both primary and booster YFV17D yellow fever vaccination, bulk TCR alpha and beta repertoires underwent longitudinal sequencing. Two healthy male donors, one aged 18 to 30 and one aged 30 to 40 years, made up the cohort. Bulk PBMC replicates and cell subsets were isolated from blood drawn at multiple timepoints before and after both primary and secondary immunization.

The treatment or condition label on this specimen signifies: live attenuated yellow fever vaccine strain. A standard Ficoll-Paque protocol was used to isolate PBMCs from peripheral blood. Dynabeads CD4 and CD8 positive selection kits were used to isolate CD4 and CD8 T-cell fractions. TriZol was used to extract RNA from bulk PBMCs, from CD4 and CD8 fractions, and from dextramer-positive and dextramer-negative fractions. The sample was run on an Illumina NovaSeq 6000. TCR cDNA was made using 5'RACE template switching, a step that added a universal primer site and unique molecular identifiers. Priming for cDNA synthesis came from both the TCR alpha and TCR beta constant segments. Library amplification involved two PCR steps, and the second step added sample barcodes and sequencing adapters. Sequencing of libraries was done on Illumina HiSeq 2500 (2x100 bp) or NovaSeq (2x150 bp). Regarding the original processing steps: Reads were demultiplexed and collapsed into UMI consensus sequences with MIGEC, and V(D)J alignment was performed with MiXCR. Vaccine-responding clonotypes were defined with edgeR using replicate PBMC samples, requiring FDR below 0.01 and a log2 fold change above 5 up to day 15. Each bulk clonotype was labeled CD4 or CD8 based on which sequenced repertoire, CD4 or CD8, contained the clonotype at higher abundance. TCRdb itself trimmed the public reads at Q25 with fastp, ran MiXCR and retained productive beta chains. Rows matching on CDR3 protein sequence are summarized as one entry with the most common DNA and genes. None of the V and J calls come from the authors' own analysis; TCRdb made them. The sample includes about 99,000 distinct CDR3 sequences, with around 5.5% observed a single time. The ten largest clones capture over 40% of the sample.

There are many counts of this clonotype. Its antigen is unknown. No base quality information exists; no much larger clone differs at one position. The junction shows trimming of 0 bases on V and 14 bases on J, and the gene matches do not reach 7 bases of it. The CDR3 measures 14 amino acids from cysteine to phenylalanine. This entry keeps only the CDR3 DNA: 42 bases, framed from base 1. CDR1 MNHEY and CDR2 SVGEGT are derived from the germline V gene. Broader findings and caveats from the paper: After the booster, most clones that had expanded after primary vaccination were detected again (around 97% of CD4 and under 90% of CD8), suggesting broad maintenance of memory. A small share of clonotypes occurred in both CD4 and CD8 compartments, likely arising from convergent recombination. Because the study included only a couple of donors, the extent to which the findings can be generalized is limited. Computational filtering was needed because FACS-sorted repertoires could contain abundant contaminating clonotypes from the bulk population. Compared with the primary T-cell response, the secondary T-cell response was faster but weaker, reaching its peak on day 5 rather than on day 15.

The source was CD8+ T cells sorted from PBMCs, collected 10 days after the yellow fever booster vaccination. The sequence is built from TRBV6-2 or TRBV6-3 and TRBJ2-1; TRBD2 agrees with 10 junctional bases. This TCR derives from a man aged 18 to 35 who received the YFV17D yellow fever vaccine. The bases read TGTGCCAGCAGTTACTCGACAGCGGGGGGGCCGAAGTTCTTC. The translation is CASSYSTAGGPKFF.